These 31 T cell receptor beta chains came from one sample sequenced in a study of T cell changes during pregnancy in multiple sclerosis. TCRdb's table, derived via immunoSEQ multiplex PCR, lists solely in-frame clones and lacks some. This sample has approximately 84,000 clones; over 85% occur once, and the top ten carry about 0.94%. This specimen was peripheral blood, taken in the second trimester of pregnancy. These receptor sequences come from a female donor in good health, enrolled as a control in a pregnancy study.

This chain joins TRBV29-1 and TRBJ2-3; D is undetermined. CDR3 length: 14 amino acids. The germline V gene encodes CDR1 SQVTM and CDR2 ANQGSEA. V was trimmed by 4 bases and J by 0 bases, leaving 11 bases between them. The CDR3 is CSVVLSGSTDTQYF. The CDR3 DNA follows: TGCAGCGTTGTACTATCTGGAAGCACAGATACGCAGTATTTT.

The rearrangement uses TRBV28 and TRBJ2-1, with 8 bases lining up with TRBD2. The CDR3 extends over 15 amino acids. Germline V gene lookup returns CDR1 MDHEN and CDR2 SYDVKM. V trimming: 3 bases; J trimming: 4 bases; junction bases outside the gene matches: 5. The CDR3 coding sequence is TGTGCCAGCAGTTTTCCGGCTAGCGGGTACAATGAGCAGTTCTTC. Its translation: CASSFPASGYNEQFF.

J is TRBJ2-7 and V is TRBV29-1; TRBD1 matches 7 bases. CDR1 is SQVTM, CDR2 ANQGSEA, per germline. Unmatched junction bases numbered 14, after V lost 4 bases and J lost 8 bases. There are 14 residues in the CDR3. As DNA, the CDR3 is TGCAGCGTTGGGACAGGAAGGAAGGATGAGAAGCAGTACTTC. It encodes CSVGTGRKDEKQYF.

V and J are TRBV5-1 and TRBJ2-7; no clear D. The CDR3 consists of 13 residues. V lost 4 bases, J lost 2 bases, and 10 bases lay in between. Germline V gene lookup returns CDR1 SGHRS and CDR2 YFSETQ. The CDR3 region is CASSPPTAYEQYF. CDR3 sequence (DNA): TGCGCCAGCAGCCCCCCGACTGCCTACGAGCAGTACTTC.

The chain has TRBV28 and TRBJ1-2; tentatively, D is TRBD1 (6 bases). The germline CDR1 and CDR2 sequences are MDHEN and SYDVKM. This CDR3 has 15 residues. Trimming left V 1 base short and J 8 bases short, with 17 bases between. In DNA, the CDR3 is TGTGCCAGCAGTTTATTATATCCCCGGGACAACGGCTACACCTTC. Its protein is CASSLLYPRDNGYTF.

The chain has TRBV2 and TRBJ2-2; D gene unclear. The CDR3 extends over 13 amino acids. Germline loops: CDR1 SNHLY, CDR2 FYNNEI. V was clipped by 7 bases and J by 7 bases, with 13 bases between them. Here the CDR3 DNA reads TGTGCCAGCAAATTGGGCGTCGACGGGGAGCTGTTTTTT. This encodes CASKLGVDGELFF.

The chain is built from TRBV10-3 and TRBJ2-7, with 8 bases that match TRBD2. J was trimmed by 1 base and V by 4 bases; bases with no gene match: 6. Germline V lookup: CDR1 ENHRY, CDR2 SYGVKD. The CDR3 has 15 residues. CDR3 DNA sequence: TGTGCCATCAGTGCTCCCCCTAGCGGGTCCTACGAGCAGTACTTC. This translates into CAISAPPSGSYEQYF.

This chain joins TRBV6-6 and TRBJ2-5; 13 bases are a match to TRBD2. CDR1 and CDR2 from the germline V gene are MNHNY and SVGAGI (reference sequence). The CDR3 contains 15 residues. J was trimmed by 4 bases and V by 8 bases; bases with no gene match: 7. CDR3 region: CASDGLAGVRETQYF. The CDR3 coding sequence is TGTGCCAGCGACGGACTAGCGGGAGTTAGAGAGACCCAGTACTTC.

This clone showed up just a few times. DNA for the CDR3: TGTGCCAGCAGCTTGACAGGGGGCTCCTACGAGCAGTACTTC. It yields the protein CASSLTGGSYEQYF. The chain recombines TRBV2 with TRBJ2-7; 9 nucleotides align to TRBD1. Germline V gene data show CDR1 as SNHLY and CDR2 as FYNNEI. J lost 0 bases, V lost 6 bases, and 3 bases had no gene match. The CDR3 runs 14 residues.

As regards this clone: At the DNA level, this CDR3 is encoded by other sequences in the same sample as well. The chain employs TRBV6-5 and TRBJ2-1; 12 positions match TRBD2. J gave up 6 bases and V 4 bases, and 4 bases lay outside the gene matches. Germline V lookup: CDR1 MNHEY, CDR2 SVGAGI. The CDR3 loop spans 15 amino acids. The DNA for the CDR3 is TGTGCCAGCAGTTTCGGACTAGCGGGATCCAATGAGCAGTTCTTC. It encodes CASSFGLAGSNEQFF.

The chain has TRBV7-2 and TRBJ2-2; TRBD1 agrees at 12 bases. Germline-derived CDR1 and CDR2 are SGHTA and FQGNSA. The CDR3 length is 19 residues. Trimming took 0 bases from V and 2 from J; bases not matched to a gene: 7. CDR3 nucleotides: TGTGCCAGCAGCTTAGCCGCCGGGACAGGGGGCGCCAACACCGGGGAGCTGTTTTTT. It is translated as CASSLAAGTGGANTGELFF. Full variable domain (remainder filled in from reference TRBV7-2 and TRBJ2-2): GAGVSQSPSNKVTEKGKDVELRCDPISGHTALYWYRQSLGQGLEFLIYFQGNSAPDKSGLPSDRFSAERTGGSVSTLTIQRTQQEDSAVYLCASSLAAGTGGANTGELFFGEGSRLTVL.

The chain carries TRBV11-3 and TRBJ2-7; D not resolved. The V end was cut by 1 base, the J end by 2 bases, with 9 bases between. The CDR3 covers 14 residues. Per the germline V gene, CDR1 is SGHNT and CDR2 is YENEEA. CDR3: CASSLGQIAYEQYF. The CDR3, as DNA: TGTGCCAGCAGCTTAGGGCAAATCGCCTACGAGCAGTACTTC.

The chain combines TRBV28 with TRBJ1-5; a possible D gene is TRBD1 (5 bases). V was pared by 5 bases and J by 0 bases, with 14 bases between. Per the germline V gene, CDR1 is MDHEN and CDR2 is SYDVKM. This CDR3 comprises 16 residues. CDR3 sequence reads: CASSAPGVYSNQPQHF. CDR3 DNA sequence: TGTGCCAGCAGTGCCCCGGGGGTGTATAGCAATCAGCCCCAGCATTTT.

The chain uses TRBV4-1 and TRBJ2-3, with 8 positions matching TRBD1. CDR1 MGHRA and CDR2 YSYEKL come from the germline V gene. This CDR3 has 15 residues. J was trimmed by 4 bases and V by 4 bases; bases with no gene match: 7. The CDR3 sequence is CASSRTQGAPDTQYF. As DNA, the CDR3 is TGCGCCAGCAGCCGGACTCAGGGGGCCCCAGATACGCAGTATTTT.

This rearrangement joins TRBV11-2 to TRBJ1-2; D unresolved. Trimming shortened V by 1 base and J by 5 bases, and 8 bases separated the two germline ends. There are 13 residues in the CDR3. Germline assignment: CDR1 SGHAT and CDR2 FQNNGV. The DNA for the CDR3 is TGTGCCAGCAGCTTAGTCGGGGATTATGGCTACACCTTC. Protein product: CASSLVGDYGYTF.

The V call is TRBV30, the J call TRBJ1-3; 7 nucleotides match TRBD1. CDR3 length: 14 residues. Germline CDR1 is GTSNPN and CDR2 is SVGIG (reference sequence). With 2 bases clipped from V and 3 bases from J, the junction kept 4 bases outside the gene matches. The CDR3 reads CAWSKGAVGNTIYF. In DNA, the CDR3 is TGTGCCTGGAGTAAGGGGGCCGTTGGAAACACCATATATTTT. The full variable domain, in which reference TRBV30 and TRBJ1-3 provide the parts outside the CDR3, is SQTIHQWPATLVQPVGSPLSLECTVEGTSNPNLYWYRQAAGRGLQLLFYSVGIGQISSEVPQNLSASRPQDRQFILSSKKLLLSDSGFYLCAWSKGAVGNTIYFGEGSWLTVV.

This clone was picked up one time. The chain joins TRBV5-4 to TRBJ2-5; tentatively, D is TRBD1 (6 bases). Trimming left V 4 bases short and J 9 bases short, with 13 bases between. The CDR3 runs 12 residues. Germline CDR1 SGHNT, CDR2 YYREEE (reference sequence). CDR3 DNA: TGTGCCAGCAGCGAGCAGGGGTCGTCCCAGTACTTC. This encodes CASSEQGSSQYF.

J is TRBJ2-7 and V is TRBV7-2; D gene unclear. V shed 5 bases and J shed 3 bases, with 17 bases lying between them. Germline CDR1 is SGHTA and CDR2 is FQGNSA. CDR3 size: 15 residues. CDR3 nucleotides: TGTGCCAGCAGCCGACGGTGGTCGAGCGTCTACGAGCAGTACTTC. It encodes CASSRRWSSVYEQYF.

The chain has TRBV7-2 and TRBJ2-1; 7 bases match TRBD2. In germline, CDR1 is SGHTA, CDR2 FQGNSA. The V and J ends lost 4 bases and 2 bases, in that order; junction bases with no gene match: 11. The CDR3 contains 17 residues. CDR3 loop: CASSSQIAGIPYNEQFF. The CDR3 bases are TGTGCCAGCAGCTCCCAGATAGCGGGCATACCCTACAATGAGCAGTTCTTC.

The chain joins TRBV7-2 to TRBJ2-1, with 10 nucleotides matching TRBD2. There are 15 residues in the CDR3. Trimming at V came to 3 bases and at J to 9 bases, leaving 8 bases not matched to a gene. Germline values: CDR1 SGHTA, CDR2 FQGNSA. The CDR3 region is CASSFLAGVGGEQFF. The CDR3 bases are TGTGCCAGCAGCTTTCTAGCGGGAGTCGGGGGTGAGCAGTTCTTC.

The CDR3 sequence is CAWSAESIIGGEQYF. The CDR3 nucleotides read TGTGCCTGGAGTGCCGAGTCTATAATCGGTGGCGAGCAGTACTTC. The chain uses TRBV30 and TRBJ2-7; D not certain. Germline V gene sequence: CDR1 GTSNPN, CDR2 SVGIG (reference sequence). The ends were cut back, 1 base at V and 6 bases at J, with 19 bases in the middle. This CDR3 region has 15 residues.

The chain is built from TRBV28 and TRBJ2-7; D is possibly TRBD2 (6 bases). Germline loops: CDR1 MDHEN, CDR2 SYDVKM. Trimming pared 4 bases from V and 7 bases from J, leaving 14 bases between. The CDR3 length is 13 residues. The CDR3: CASSSPLAGEQYF. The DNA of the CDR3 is TGTGCCAGCAGTTCCCCCCTGGCGGGGGAGCAGTACTTC. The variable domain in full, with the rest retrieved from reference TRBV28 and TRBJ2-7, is DVKVTQSSRYLVKRTGEKVFLECVQDMDHENMFWYRQDPGLGLRLIYFSYDVKMKEKGDIPEGYSVSREKKERFSLILESASTNQTSMYLCASSSPLAGEQYFGPGTRLTVT.

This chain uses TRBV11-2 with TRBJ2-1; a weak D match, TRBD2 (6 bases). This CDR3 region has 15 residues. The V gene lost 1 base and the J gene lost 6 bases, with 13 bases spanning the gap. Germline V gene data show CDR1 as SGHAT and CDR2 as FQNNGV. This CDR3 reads CASSLGSGGPNEQFF. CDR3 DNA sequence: TGTGCCAGCAGCTTAGGTAGCGGAGGGCCCAATGAGCAGTTCTTC.

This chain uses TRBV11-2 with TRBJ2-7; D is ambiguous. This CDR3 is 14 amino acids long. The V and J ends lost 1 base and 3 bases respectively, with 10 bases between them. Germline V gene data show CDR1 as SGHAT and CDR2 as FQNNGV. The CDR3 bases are TGTGCCAGCAGCTTAGTGGCTGCAAGCTACGAGCAGTACTTC. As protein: CASSLVAASYEQYF.

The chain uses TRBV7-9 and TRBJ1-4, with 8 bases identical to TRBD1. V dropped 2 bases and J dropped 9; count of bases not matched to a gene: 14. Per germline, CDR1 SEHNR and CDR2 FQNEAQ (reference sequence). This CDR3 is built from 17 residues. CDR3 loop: CASSLPGAGQGVKKLFF. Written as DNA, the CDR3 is TGTGCCAGCAGCTTACCGGGGGCAGGACAGGGAGTAAAAAAACTGTTTTTT.

CDR3 sequence: CASSLPGTSGSSGETQYF. The CDR3 coding sequence is TGCGCCAGCAGCCTACCCGGGACTAGCGGGAGTTCCGGGGAGACCCAGTACTTC. V is TRBV5-1 and J is TRBJ2-5; TRBD2 aligns across 14 bases. V lost 4 bases to trimming and J lost 5 bases; unmatched junction nucleotides: 13. From germline, CDR1 is SGHRS and CDR2 YFSETQ. The CDR3 has 18 residues.

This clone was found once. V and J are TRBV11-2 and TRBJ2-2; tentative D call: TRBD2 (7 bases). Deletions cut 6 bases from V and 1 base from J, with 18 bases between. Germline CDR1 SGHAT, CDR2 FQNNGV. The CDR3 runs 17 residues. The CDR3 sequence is CASSMAAGARNTGELFF. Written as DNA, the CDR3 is TGTGCCAGCAGTATGGCCGCGGGGGCGAGGAACACCGGGGAGCTGTTTTTT. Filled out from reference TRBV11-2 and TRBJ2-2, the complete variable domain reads EAGVAQSPRYKIIEKRQSVAFWCNPISGHATLYWYQQILGQGPKLLIQFQNNGVVDDSQLPKDRFSAERLKGVDSTLKIQPAKLEDSAVYLCASSMAAGARNTGELFFGEGSRLTVL.

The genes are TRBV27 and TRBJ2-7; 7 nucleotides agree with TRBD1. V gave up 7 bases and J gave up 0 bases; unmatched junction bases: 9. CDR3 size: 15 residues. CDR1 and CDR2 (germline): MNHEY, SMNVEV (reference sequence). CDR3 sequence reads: CASKTGTAVSYEQYF. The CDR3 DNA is TGTGCCAGCAAAACCGGGACAGCAGTCTCCTACGAGCAGTACTTC.

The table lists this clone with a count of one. The CDR3 is CASSWGGLAGGPPRHEQYF. The CDR3 DNA is TGTGCCAGCAGCTGGGGGGGACTAGCGGGAGGACCTCCGCGGCACGAGCAGTACTTC. The rearrangement links TRBV5-6 to TRBJ2-7, with 15 bases that match TRBD2. The germline gives CDR1 SGHDT, CDR2 YYEEEE. The CDR3 sequence is 19 residues long. J lost 5 bases, V lost 3 bases, and 15 bases had no gene match. The whole variable domain, filled in from reference TRBV5-6 and TRBJ2-7, reads DAGVTQSPTHLIKTRGQQVTLRCSPKSGHDTVSWYQQALGQGPQFIFQYYEEEERQRGNFPDRFSGHQFPNYSSELNVNALLLGDSALYLCASSWGGLAGGPPRHEQYFGPGTRLTVT.

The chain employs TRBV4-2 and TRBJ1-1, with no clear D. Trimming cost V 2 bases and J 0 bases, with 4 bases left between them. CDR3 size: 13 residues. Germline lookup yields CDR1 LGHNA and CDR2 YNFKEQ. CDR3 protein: CASSQLMNTEAFF. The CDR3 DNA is TGTGCCAGCAGCCAACTAATGAACACTGAAGCTTTCTTT.

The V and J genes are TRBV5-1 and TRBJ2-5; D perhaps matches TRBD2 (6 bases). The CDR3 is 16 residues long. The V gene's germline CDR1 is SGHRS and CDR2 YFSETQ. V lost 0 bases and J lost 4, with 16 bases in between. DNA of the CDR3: TGCGCCAGCAGCTTGGACCGTTGGAGGGTTGGAGAGACCCAGTACTTC. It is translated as CASSLDRWRVGETQYF.